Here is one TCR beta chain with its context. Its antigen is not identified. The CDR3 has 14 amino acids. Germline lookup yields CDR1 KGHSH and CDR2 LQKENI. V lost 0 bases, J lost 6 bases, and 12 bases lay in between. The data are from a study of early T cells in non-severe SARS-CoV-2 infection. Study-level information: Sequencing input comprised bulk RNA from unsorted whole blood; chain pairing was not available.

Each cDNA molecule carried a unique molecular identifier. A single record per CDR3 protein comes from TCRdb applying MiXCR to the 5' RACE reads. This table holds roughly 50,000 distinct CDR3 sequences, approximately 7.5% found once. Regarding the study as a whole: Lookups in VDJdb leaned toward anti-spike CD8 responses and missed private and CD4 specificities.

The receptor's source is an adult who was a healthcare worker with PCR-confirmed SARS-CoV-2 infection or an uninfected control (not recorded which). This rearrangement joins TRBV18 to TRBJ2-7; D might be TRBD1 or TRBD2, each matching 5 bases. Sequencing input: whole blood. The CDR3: CASSPPGRDGEQYF. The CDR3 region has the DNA TGTGCCAGCTCACCACCGGGCAGGGACGGCGAGCAGTACTTC.